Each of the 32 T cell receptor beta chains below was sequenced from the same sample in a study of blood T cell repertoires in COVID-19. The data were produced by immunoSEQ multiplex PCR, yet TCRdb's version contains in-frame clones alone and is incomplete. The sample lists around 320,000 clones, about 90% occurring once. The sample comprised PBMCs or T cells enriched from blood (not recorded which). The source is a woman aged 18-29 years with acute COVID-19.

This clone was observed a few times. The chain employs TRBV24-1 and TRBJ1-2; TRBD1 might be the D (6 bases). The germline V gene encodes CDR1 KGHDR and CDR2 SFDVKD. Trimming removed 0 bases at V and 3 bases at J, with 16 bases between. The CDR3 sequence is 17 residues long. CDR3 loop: CATSDLLWGRNDYGYTF. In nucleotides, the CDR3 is TGTGCCACCAGTGATTTGCTTTGGGGGCGGAACGACTATGGCTACACCTTC.

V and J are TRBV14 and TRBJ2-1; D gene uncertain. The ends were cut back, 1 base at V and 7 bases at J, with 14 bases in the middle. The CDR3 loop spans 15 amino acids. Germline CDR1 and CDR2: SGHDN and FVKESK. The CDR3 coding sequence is TGTGCCAGCAGCCAAGGTCTTGTTGGTCGGAATGAGCAGTTCTTC. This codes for CASSQGLVGRNEQFF.

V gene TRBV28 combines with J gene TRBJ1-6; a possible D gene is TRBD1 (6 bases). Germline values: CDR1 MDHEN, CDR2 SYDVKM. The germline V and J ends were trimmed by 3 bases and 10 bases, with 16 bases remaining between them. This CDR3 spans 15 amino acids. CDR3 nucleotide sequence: TGTGCCAGCAGTTTGCCCGTTACAGGGCGGTCACCCCTCCACTTT. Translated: CASSLPVTGRSPLHF.

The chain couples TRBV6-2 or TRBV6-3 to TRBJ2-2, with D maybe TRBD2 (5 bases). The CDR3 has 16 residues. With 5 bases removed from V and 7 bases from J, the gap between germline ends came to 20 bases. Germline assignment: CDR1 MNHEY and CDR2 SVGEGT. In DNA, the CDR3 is TGTGCCAGCAGTCCGTGGGAGCGCGGTCCGGGCGGGGAGCTGTTTTTT. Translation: CASSPWERGPGGELFF.

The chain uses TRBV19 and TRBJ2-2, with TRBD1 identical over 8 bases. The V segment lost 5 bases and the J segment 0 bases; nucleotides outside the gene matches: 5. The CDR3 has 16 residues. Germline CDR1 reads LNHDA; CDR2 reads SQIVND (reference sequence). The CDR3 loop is CASSGGQGTNTGELFF. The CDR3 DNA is TGTGCCAGTAGTGGTGGACAGGGAACGAACACCGGGGAGCTGTTTTTT.

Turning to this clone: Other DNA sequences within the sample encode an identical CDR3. The CDR3 loop is CASSPGQSNTEAFF. CDR3 nucleotide sequence: TGTGCCAGCTCTCCGGGACAGTCGAACACTGAAGCTTTCTTT. This rearrangement joins TRBV28 to TRBJ1-1, with TRBD1 identical over 7 bases. The CDR3 length is 14 residues. V trimming: 8 bases; J trimming: 1 base; junction bases outside the gene matches: 7. The germline V gene encodes CDR1 MDHEN and CDR2 SYDVKM.

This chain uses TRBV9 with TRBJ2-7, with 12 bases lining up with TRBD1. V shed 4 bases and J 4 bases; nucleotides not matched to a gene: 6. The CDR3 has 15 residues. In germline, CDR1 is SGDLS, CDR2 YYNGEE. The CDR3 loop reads CASSPGTGGWYEQYF. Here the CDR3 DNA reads TGTGCCAGCAGCCCCGGGACAGGGGGCTGGTACGAGCAGTACTTC.

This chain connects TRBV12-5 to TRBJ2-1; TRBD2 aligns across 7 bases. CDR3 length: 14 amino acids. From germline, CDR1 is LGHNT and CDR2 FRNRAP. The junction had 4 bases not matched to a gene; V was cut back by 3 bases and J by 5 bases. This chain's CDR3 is CASGLTSVHNEQFF. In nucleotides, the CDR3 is TGTGCTAGTGGTTTAACTAGCGTCCACAATGAGCAGTTCTTC.

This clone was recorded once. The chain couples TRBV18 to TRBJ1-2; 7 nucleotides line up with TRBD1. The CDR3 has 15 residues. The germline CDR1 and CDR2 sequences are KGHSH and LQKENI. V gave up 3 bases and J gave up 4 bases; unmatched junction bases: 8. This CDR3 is CASSPGQVGSYGYTF. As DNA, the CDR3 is TGTGCCAGCTCACCCGGACAGGTCGGGAGCTATGGCTACACCTTC.

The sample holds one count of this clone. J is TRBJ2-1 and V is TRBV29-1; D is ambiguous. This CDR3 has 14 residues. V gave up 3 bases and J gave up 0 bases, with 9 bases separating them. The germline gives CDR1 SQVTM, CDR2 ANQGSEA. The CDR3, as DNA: TGCAGCGTTGATGGTATGAGCTCCTACAATGAGCAGTTCTTC. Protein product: CSVDGMSSYNEQFF.

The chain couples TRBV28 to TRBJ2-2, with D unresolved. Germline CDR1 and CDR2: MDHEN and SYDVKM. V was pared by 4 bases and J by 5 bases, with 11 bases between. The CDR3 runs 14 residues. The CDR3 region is CASSSPLPTGELFF. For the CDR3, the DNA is TGTGCCAGCAGTTCCCCCCTACCAACCGGGGAGCTGTTTTTT.

This chain's CDR3 is CASSFRWEGQGNEQYF. The CDR3 bases are TGTGCCAGCAGCTTTCGCTGGGAGGGCCAGGGAAACGAGCAGTACTTC. The chain couples TRBV11-3 to TRBJ2-7; 7 bases are a match to TRBD2. The CDR3 has 16 residues. Germline-derived CDR1 and CDR2 are SGHNT and YENEEA. J was trimmed by 5 bases and V by 3 bases; bases with no gene match: 13.

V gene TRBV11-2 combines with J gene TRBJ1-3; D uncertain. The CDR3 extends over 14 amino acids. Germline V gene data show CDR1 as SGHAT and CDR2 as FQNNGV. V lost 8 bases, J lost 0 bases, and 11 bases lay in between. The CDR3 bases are TGTGCCAGCCGCTACCTCTACTCTGGAAACACCATATATTTT. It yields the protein CASRYLYSGNTIYF.

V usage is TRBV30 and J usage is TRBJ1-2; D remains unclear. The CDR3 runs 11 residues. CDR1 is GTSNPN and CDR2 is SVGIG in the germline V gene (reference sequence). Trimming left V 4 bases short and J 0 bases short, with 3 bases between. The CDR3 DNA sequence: TGTGCCTGGAACACTAACTATGGCTACACCTTC. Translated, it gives CAWNTNYGYTF.

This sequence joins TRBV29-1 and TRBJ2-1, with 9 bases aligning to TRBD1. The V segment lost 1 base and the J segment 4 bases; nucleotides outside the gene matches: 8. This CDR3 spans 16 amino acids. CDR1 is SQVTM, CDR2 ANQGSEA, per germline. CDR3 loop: CSVEGPGQGFYNEQFF. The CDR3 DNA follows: TGCAGCGTTGAAGGGCCGGGACAGGGATTTTACAATGAGCAGTTCTTC.

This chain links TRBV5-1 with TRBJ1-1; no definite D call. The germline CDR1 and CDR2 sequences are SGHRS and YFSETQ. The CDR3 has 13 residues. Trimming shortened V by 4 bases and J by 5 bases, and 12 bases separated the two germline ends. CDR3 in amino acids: CASSLAAGTEAFF. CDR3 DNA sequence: TGCGCCAGCAGCCTCGCCGCGGGTACTGAAGCTTTCTTT.

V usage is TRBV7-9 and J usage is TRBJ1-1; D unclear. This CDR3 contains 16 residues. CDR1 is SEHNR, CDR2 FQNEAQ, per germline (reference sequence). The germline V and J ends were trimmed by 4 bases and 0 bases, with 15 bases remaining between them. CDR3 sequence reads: CASSSLVRLLNTEAFF. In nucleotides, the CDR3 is TGTGCCAGCAGCTCCTTGGTTCGACTACTGAACACTGAAGCTTTCTTT.

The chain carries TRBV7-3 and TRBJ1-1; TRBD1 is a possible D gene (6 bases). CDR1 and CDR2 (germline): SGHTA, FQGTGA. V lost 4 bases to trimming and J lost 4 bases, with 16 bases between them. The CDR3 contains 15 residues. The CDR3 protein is CASSYTGQGPTEAFF. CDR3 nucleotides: TGTGCCAGCAGCTACACGGGGCAGGGGCCCACTGAAGCTTTCTTT.

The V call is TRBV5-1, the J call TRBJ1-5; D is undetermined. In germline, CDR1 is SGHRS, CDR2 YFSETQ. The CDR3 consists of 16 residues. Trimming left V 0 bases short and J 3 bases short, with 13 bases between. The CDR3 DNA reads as TGCGCCAGCAGCTTGGTACCAGGTCTTTACAATCAGCCCCAGCATTTT. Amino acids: CASSLVPGLYNQPQHF.

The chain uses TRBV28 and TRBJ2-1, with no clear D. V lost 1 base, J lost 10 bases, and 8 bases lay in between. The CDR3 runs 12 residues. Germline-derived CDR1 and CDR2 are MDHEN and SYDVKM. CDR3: CASSLFQSEQFF. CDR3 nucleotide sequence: TGTGCCAGCAGTTTATTCCAGTCGGAGCAGTTCTTC.

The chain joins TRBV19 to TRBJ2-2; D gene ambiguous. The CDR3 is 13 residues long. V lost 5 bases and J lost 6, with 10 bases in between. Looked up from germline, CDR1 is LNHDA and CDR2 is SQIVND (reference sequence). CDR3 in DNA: TGTGCCAGTAGTCCGAGTTACGCCGGGGAGCTGTTTTTT. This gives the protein CASSPSYAGELFF.

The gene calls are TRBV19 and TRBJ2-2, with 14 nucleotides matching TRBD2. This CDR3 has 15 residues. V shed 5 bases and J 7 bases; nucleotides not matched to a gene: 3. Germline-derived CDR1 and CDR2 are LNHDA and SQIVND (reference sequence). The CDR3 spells CASSPGLAGVGELFF. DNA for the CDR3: TGTGCCAGTAGTCCGGGACTAGCGGGAGTCGGGGAGCTGTTTTTT.

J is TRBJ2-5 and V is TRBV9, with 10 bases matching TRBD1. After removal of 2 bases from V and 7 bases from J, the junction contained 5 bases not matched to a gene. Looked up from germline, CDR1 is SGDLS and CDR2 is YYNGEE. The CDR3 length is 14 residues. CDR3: CASSVGTGVVTQYF. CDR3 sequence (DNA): TGTGCCAGCAGCGTCGGGACAGGGGTGGTGACCCAGTACTTC. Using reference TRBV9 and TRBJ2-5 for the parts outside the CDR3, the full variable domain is DSGVTQTPKHLITATGQRVTLRCSPRSGDLSVYWYQQSLDQGLQFLIQYYNGEERAKGNILERFSAQQFPDLHSELNLSSLELGDSALYFCASSVGTGVVTQYFGPGTRLLVL.

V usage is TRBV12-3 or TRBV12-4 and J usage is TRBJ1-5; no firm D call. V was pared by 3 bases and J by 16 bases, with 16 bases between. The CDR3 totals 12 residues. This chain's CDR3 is CASSFSVLSLHF. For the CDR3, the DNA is TGTGCCAGCAGTTTCTCCGTCCTCTCGCTACATTTT.

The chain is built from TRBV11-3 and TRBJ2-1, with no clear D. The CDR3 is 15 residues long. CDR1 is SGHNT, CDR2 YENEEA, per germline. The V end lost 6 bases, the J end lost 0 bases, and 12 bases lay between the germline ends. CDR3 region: CASRARIPSYNEQFF. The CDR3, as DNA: TGTGCCAGCAGGGCCAGAATCCCCTCCTACAATGAGCAGTTCTTC.

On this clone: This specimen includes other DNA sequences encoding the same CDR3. The CDR3, as DNA: TGTGCCAGCAGCTTCCCCACTAACACTGAAGCTTTCTTT. Protein: CASSFPTNTEAFF. This chain joins TRBV7-9 and TRBJ1-1; no clear D gene. The germline V and J ends were trimmed by 3 bases and 2 bases, with 7 bases remaining between them. The CDR3 contains 13 residues. CDR1 and CDR2 from the germline V gene are SEHNR and FQNEAQ (reference sequence).

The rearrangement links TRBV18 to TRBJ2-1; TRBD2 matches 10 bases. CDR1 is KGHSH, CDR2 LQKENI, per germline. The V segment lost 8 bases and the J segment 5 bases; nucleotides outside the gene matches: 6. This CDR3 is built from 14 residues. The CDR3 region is CASITSGVHNEQFF. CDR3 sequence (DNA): TGTGCCAGCATAACTAGCGGGGTTCACAATGAGCAGTTCTTC.

DNA for the CDR3: TGTGCCAGCAGTGAACAGGAAGGGGTCTCTGGAAACACCATATATTTT. It specifies CASSEQEGVSGNTIYF. V usage is TRBV2 and J usage is TRBJ1-3; D may be TRBD1 (5 bases). CDR1 is SNHLY, CDR2 FYNNEI, per germline. V shed 2 bases and J shed 0 bases, with 11 bases lying between them. The CDR3 length is 16 residues.

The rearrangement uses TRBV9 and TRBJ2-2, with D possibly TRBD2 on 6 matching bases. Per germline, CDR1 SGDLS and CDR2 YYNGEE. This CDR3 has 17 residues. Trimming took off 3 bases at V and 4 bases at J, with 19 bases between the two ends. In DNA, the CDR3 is TGTGCCAGCAGCGCTAGACTAGAAGCTTCCGCCACCGGGGAGCTGTTTTTT. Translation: CASSARLEASATGELFF.

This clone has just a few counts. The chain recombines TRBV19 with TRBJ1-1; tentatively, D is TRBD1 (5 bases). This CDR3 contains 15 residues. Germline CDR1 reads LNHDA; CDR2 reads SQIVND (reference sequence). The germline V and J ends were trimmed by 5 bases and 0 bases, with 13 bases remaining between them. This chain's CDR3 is CASSADSYMNTEAFF. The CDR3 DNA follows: TGTGCCAGTAGTGCTGACAGCTACATGAACACTGAAGCTTTCTTT. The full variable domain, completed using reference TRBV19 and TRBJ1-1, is DGGITQSPKYLFRKEGQNVTLSCEQNLNHDAMYWYRQDPGQGLRLIYYSQIVNDFQKGDIAEGYSVSREKKESFPLTVTSAQKNPTAFYLCASSADSYMNTEAFFGQGTRLTVV.

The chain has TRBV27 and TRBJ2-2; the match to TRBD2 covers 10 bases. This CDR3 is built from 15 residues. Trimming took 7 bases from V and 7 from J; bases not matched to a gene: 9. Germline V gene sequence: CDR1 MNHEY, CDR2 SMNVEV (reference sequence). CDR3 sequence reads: CASKPAGGHSGELFF. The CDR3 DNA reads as TGTGCCAGCAAGCCAGCGGGAGGGCACAGCGGGGAGCTGTTTTTT.

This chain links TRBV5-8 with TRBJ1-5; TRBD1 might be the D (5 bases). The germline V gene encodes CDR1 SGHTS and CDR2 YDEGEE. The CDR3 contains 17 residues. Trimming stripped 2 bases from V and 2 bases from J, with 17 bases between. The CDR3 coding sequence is TGTGCCAGCAGCTTCTTCCGTACCGACAGAGGCAATCAGCCCCAGCATTTT. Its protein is CASSFFRTDRGNQPQHF.